The clone carrying this T cell receptor beta chain was detected only once. Mismatch with germline at one junction end may stem from a read error. The entry originates in a study of T cell changes during pregnancy in multiple sclerosis. This table comes from immunoSEQ multiplex PCR, and its TCRdb copy is limited to in-frame clones, with some not included. The sample has about 96,000 clones, approximately 92% seen once. The CDR3 length is 15 residues. CDR1 and CDR2 (germline): SGHRS, YFSETQ. V is TRBV5-1 and J is TRBJ2-1; D possibly corresponds to TRBD1 (5 bases). The material was peripheral blood, obtained in the first trimester of pregnancy. This TCR came from a female donor with multiple sclerosis, enrolled in a pregnancy study. CDR3: CASCFGVDSVNEQFF. The CDR3 nucleotides read TGCGCCAGCTGCTTTGGGGTCGACAGCGTAAATGAGCAGTTCTTC.